The next 22 T cell receptor beta chains were all read from a single sample in a study of human CD8 memory T cell subsets. Making the TCR beta libraries relied on UMI-labeled 5' RACE. Following a re-call of the 5' RACE reads, TCRdb has one entry per CDR3 protein and lacks DNA. This sample contains some 3,700 distinct CDR3 sequences. Source material: CD8+ T cells from PBMCs. All receptors come from a human donor in good health.

V usage is TRBV10-3 and J usage is TRBJ2-7. The CDR3 length is 11 residues. Per germline, CDR1 ENHRY and CDR2 SYGVKD. CDR3 protein: CAISAAYEQYF.

The chain links TRBV2 to TRBJ2-7. Germline CDR1 reads SNHLY; CDR2 reads FYNNEI. The CDR3 covers 14 residues. CDR3 sequence reads: CASSDFAVSYEQYF. Together with reference TRBV2 and TRBJ2-7, the CDR3 gives the full variable domain: EPEVTQTPSHQVTQMGQEVILRCVPISNHLYFYWYRQILGQKVEFLVSFYNNEISEKSEIFDDQFSVERPDGSNFTLKIRSTKLEDSAMYFCASSDFAVSYEQYFGPGTRLTVT.

This clonotype ranks as medium-sized (0.01 to 0.1%) in terms of frequency. The chain uses TRBV7-6 and TRBJ2-2. CDR1 is SGHVS, CDR2 FNYEAQ, per germline. The length of the CDR3 is 15 residues. CDR3: CASSLFLANTGELFF. Looking up the rest from reference TRBV7-6 and TRBJ2-2 gives the full variable domain: GAGVSQSPRYKVTKRGQDVALRCDPISGHVSLYWYRQALGQGPEFLTYFNYEAQQDKSGLPNDRFSAERPEGSISTLTIQRTEQRDSAMYRCASSLFLANTGELFFGEGSRLTVL.

Measured by frequency, this clonotype is medium-sized (0.01 to 0.1%). The genes are TRBV27 and TRBJ2-1; without DNA, the TCRdb call of TRBD1 cannot be checked. Germline V gene data show CDR1 as MNHEY and CDR2 as SMNVEV (reference sequence). The CDR3 runs to 15 residues. The CDR3 region is CASSLWSTGNNEQFF.

According to its frequency, this clonotype is large (0.1 to 1%). The chain carries TRBV4-1 and TRBJ2-3; TCRdb names TRBD2, which stays unverified in the absence of DNA. Germline assignment: CDR1 MGHRA and CDR2 YSYEKL. This CDR3 spans 16 amino acids. CDR3 amino acids: CASHEAAGIRSATQYF.

This clonotype is labeled medium-sized (0.01 to 0.1%) based on frequency. This rearrangement joins TRBV7-2 to TRBJ2-7; TCRdb indicates TRBD1, and absent DNA this call remains unverified. CDR3 length: 12 residues. From germline, CDR1 is SGHTA and CDR2 FQGNSA. CDR3 sequence: CASSLSGYEQYF.

Judged by frequency, this clonotype is large (0.1 to 1%). The J gene is TRBJ1-1, the V gene TRBV7-9. The CDR3 is made up of 14 amino acids. Germline V gene lookup returns CDR1 SEHNR and CDR2 FQNEAQ (reference sequence). The CDR3 loop is CASRAGGSDTEAFF.

The V gene is TRBV7-6, the J gene TRBJ1-1. Germline CDR1 SGHVS, CDR2 FNYEAQ. The CDR3 totals 15 residues. The CDR3 region is CASSSRGMGQTEAFF.

J is TRBJ1-2 and V is TRBV5-6; TCRdb designates TRBD1, a call that cannot be tested without DNA. Germline CDR1 reads SGHDT; CDR2 reads YYEEEE. The length of the CDR3 is 15 residues. CDR3 loop: CASSPGTGEVDGYTF.

The V and J genes are TRBV20-1 and TRBJ2-1; TCRdb gives TRBD1 as the D gene, but with no DNA this cannot be confirmed. CDR3 size: 15 residues. Germline loops: CDR1 DFQATT, CDR2 SNEGSKA (reference sequence). The CDR3 here is CSAIGGRSSYNEQFF.

By frequency, this clonotype registers large. The chain recombines TRBV29-1 with TRBJ2-5; TCRdb designates TRBD1, a call that cannot be tested without DNA. From germline, CDR1 is SQVTM and CDR2 ANQGSEA. This CDR3 region has 12 residues. CDR3 sequence reads: CSVARTGETQYF.

This clonotype counts as large by frequency. J is TRBJ2-1 and V is TRBV2; TCRdb names TRBD2, which stays unverified in the absence of DNA. The CDR3 length is 15 residues. CDR1 SNHLY and CDR2 FYNNEI come from the germline V gene. CDR3 protein: CASSPGLFSYNEQFF.

This clonotype is identified as medium-sized from frequency. The gene calls are TRBV28 and TRBJ1-5. The germline V gene encodes CDR1 MDHEN and CDR2 SYDVKM. The CDR3 covers 14 residues. CDR3 loop: CATKGPNSNQPQHF.

This clonotype ranks as medium-sized in terms of frequency. The chain is built from TRBV25-1 and TRBJ2-7. The CDR3 is 14 amino acids. Per the germline V gene, CDR1 is MGHDK and CDR2 is SYGVNS. CDR3 loop: CASSSSREIYEQYF.

V gene TRBV7-8 combines with J gene TRBJ2-1; TCRdb indicates TRBD2, and absent DNA this call remains unverified. This CDR3 region has 15 residues. CDR1 and CDR2 from the germline V gene are SGHVS and FQNEAQ. This CDR3 reads CASSLVGGSPNEQFF.

Measured by frequency, this clonotype is medium-sized. The V gene is TRBV29-1, the J gene TRBJ2-7; the TRBD2 assignment by TCRdb is unverifiable without DNA. CDR3 length: 14 amino acids. Looked up from germline, CDR1 is SQVTM and CDR2 is ANQGSEA. The CDR3 here is CSVALREAGYEQYF.

The chain carries TRBV3-1 and TRBJ2-5; TCRdb gives TRBD2 as the D gene, but with no DNA this cannot be confirmed. CDR1 LGHDT and CDR2 YNNKEL come from the germline V gene (reference sequence). The CDR3 is 15 amino acids. The CDR3 loop is CASSPFATDQETQYF.

This clonotype counts as medium-sized by frequency. V usage is TRBV25-1 and J usage is TRBJ2-7; TCRdb designates TRBD2, a call that cannot be tested without DNA. Per the germline V gene, CDR1 is MGHDK and CDR2 is SYGVNS. The CDR3 runs 15 residues. This CDR3 is CASSDPSSGAYEQYF.

According to its frequency, this clonotype is medium-sized. This chain joins TRBV13 and TRBJ2-7; the TCRdb D gene call, TRBD1, has no DNA to confirm it. Germline CDR1 is PRHDT and CDR2 is FYEKMQ (reference sequence). The CDR3 spans 13 residues. This CDR3 reads CASSSGQGYEQYF.

The V and J genes are TRBV20-1 and TRBJ2-3; with no DNA, the TCRdb D assignment of TRBD2 cannot be verified. This CDR3 region has 14 residues. Germline V gene data show CDR1 as DFQATT and CDR2 as SNEGSKA (reference sequence). The CDR3 protein is CSARYGTRYDTQYF.

CDR3 sequence reads: CASSQDAGPRETQYF. The gene calls are TRBV4-3 and TRBJ2-5; the TRBD2 assignment by TCRdb is unverifiable without DNA. Per germline, CDR1 LGHNA and CDR2 YSLEER. The CDR3 has 15 residues.

This clonotype is labeled medium-sized based on frequency. The chain joins TRBV7-8 to TRBJ1-1; with no DNA, the TCRdb D assignment of TRBD1 cannot be verified. The CDR3 sequence is 14 residues long. Germline V gene data show CDR1 as SGHVS and CDR2 as FQNEAQ. The CDR3 here is CASSIGALGTEAFF.